The present entry profiles one T cell receptor beta chain with its context. What antigen it recognizes has not been identified. No base quality information exists; no much larger clone differs at one position. This sample is drawn from a study of beta chain features in type 1 diabetes (dated by TCRdb to the late 2010s). In the study overall: Mean age, gender distribution, total cell number and subset yield did not differ between patients and healthy donors. Across all samples, about 110 million sorted cells were examined, and cell number per subset correlated strongly with RNA yield. The study compared the TCRB repertoires of sorted circulating CD4+ T cell subsets in recently diagnosed type 1 diabetes patients with those in matched healthy donors. Regulatory and stem cell-like memory subsets were isolated from only 8 patients and about eight healthy donors, whereas naive and central memory subsets came from all 28 donors. The paper's findings and limits, for the study overall: Sequencing cDNA rather than genomic DNA could over-represent highly expressing activated cells, although activation and CD3 levels did not differ between groups. Naive, central memory and regulatory TCRB repertoires appeared to be more alike among patients than among healthy donors. A moderate but significant shortening of TCRB CDR3 length was observed in type 1 diabetes patients in all four CD4+ subsets. At VDJ recombination sites, patients with type 1 diabetes made fewer insertions and deleted more nucleotides, a pattern implying thymic rearrangement abnormalities. Shorter templates might have been favored by PCR, but patient and control samples were amplified and corrected together, so both groups would have been affected equally by any skew. Because the HLA sub-analyses included only small numbers of individuals, any influence of HLA type on TCRB rearrangement was left unresolved.

Taken from cysteine to phenylalanine, the CDR3 has 12 residues. Of the read, only the CDR3 DNA is kept; its 36 bases are in frame from base 1. V loses 0 bases of germline sequence and J loses 10 bases, and the interval between the two ends is 8 bases. According to the germline V gene, CDR1 reads SGHRS and CDR2 reads YFSETQ. Each donor gave one peripheral blood draw, averaging roughly 100 mL, which was collected into heparinised tubes. A BD FACSAria II was used to sort naive, central memory, regulatory and stem cell-like memory CD4+ T cells with a panel that included CD45RO, CCR7, CD25, CD127, CD95 and CD27. A purity above 98% was achieved for all sorted populations. PBMCs were isolated right away by Lymphoprep density gradient centrifugation and were stained directly, without culture. To minimize batch effects, samples were stained and sorted in pairs, one healthy donor with one patient per experiment.

All of the isolated RNA was reverse transcribed with the High Capacity cDNA Reverse Transcription Kit, so expressed TCRB transcripts were sequenced. Deep immunoSEQ sequencing was applied to naive, central memory and regulatory T cell samples, giving an average of approximately 4 million total reads per sample. After sorted cells were lysed in RLT buffer, RNA was extracted with DNase-treated RNeasy Micro or Mini kits, with the choice depending on cell number. To prevent cross-contamination, every cell subset was processed on its own, while patient and healthy donor samples were processed together. Using the immunoSEQ multiplex PCR, TCRB sequences were amplified from cDNA into 87-bp fragments spanning the CDR3 region. Sequencing of the amplicons was done on the Illumina HiSeq platform. The authors' pipeline ran thus. Synthetic template baselines were used to correct PCR bias computationally, reads within Hamming distance 2 were collapsed, and singletons that could not be merged were discarded. Reads were aligned to IMGT to assign V, D and J genes, CDR3 length, and insertions or deletions at six rearrangement sites. Within each subset, clonotype counts were normalized to sorted cell number, and only after that were true diversity and Gini coefficients computed with the tcR R package. The overlap coefficient, calculated on TCRB nucleotide sequences, was used to measure repertoire sharing. Out-of-frame TCRB sequences from naive cells were analyzed to stand in for the pre-selection repertoire. Drawn from immuneACCESS, this table holds only the in-frame rearrangements with V and J called that TCRdb kept. Clones are partly lost; checked studies trace under half to an unresolved V gene and leave the rest unexplained. That table is the source of V, J and clone size, and D and trimming were worked out from the DNA. Recorded for this sample are about 650,000 clones; 9.5% to 15% of them occurred a single time. Together, the top ten hold 0.09% to 0.15% of the sample.

The chain is made from TRBV5-1 and TRBJ2-1; the D gene cannot be named for sure. The TCR originated in a man aged 25 to 40 with type 1 diabetes. The sequencing sample was made of naive CD4+ T cells from blood. According to the study, the label for this sample's cell subset or site signals: true naive CD4+ T cells. The DNA is TGCGCCAGCAGCTTGGAGGCGCGAGAGCAGTTCTTC. Its translation is CASSLEAREQFF.